The T cell receptor beta chain described here comes from a study of T cell changes during pregnancy in multiple sclerosis. V shed 4 bases and J shed 0 bases, with 15 bases lying between them. The CDR3 extends over 16 amino acids. Looked up from germline, CDR1 is SGHDT and CDR2 is YYEEEE. Data came from immunoSEQ multiplex PCR; TCRdb stores just in-frame clones and leaves some out. The sample has around 110,000 clones, around 93% seen once. The chain employs TRBV5-6 and TRBJ2-3; tentatively, D is TRBD1 (7 bases). This TCR was sampled from a female donor with multiple sclerosis, enrolled in a pregnancy study. This specimen was peripheral blood, taken after pregnancy. The CDR3 coding sequence is TGTGCCAGCAGCCAGGGGGTCGGGGGTAGCACAGATACGCAGTATTTT. This gives the protein CASSQGVGGSTDTQYF.